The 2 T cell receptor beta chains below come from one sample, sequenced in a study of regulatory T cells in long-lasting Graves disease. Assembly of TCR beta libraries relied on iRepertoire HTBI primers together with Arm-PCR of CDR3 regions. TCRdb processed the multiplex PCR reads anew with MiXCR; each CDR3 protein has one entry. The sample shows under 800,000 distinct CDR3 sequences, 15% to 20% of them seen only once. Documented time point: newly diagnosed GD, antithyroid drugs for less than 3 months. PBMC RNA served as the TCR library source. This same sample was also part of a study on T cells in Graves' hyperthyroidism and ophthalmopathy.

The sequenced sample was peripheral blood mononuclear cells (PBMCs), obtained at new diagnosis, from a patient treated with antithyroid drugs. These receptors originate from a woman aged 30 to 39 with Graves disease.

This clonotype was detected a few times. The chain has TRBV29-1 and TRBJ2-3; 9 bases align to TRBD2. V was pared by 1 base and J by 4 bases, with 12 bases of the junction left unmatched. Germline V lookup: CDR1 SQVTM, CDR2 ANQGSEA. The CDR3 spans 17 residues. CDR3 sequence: CSVEGGRADLPPDTQYF. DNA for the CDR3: TGCAGCGTTGAAGGCGGGAGGGCCGATCTCCCCCCAGATACGCAGTATTTT.

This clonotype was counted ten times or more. CDR3 sequence (DNA): TGTGCCAGCAGTTCTAGGACGGTTAGCAATCAGCCCCAGCATTTT. It is translated as CASSSRTVSNQPQHF. The rearrangement joins TRBV6-5 to TRBJ1-5, with unresolved D. Germline loops: CDR1 MNHEY, CDR2 SVGAGI. This CDR3 is built from 15 residues. Trimming stripped 4 bases from V and 0 bases from J, with 10 bases between.